The 2 T cell receptor beta chains listed next were all sequenced from one sample in a study of shared clonotypes between healthy human individuals. The assay was immunoSEQ multiplex PCR, and TCRdb's table has in-frame clones only and misses some. Of 2 million to 2.5 million clones in the sample, less than 95% were seen once. Input material: naive CD4+ T cells from PBMCs. The sample's subset: CD45RA+ positively selected. The receptors stem from a young man in good health. Some clones in this sample may be carry-over from other donors' samples.

This clone was detected once. This chain links TRBV6-1 with TRBJ2-7; D perhaps matches TRBD1 (6 bases). Germline V CDR1 and CDR2: MNHNS, SASEGT. The V end was cut by 8 bases, the J end by 1 base, with 9 bases between. The CDR3 sequence is 12 residues long. CDR3 protein: CASLTGSYEQYF. DNA of the CDR3: TGTGCCAGCTTAACAGGGTCCTACGAGCAGTACTTC.

Only a few counts were recorded for this clone. The chain has TRBV2 and TRBJ1-5; unclear D gene. The CDR3 covers 12 residues. Germline V gene lookup returns CDR1 SNHLY and CDR2 FYNNEI. V lost 2 bases and J 8 bases, leaving 7 bases between the germline ends. CDR3: CASSEREEPQHF. In DNA form, the CDR3 reads TGTGCCAGCAGTGAAAGGGAGGAGCCCCAGCATTTT.